This TCR beta chain is from a study of blood T cells in healthy people across ages (dated by TCRdb to the mid-2010s). With regard to the full study: In model experiments, template switching captured roughly one uniquely barcoded TCR beta cDNA molecule for every two T cells. To track age-related changes in TCR beta repertoire diversity, the study relied on deep sequencing normalized with unique cDNA molecular identifiers. To avoid experimental bias, donors of different ages were distributed randomly across sequencing lanes. Two additional independent replicas of 1 million unique cDNA reads from the same blood draw were analyzed for two donors (one aged 18 to 30 and one aged 80 or older). Donors were grouped into four age groups: young (average about 15 years), middle-aged (39), aged (roughly 62) and long-lived (around 80). What the work shows at the level of the full study, not this receptor alone: Conclusive comparison of naive and antigen-experienced compartments was prevented by the profiling of bulk unsorted PBMCs. Estimates of total diversity based on one million sequenced T cells were considered lower bounds and underestimates. As age increased, observed TCR beta diversity per million T cells dropped in a roughly linear way, and a significant reduction was already evident by age 40. The percentage of naive T cells measured by flow cytometry correlated strongly with observed TCR beta diversity. Donor CMV infection status was unknown, potentially confounding age-related changes in expanded clonotypes. The long-lived group showed more naive CD4+ T cells, fewer expanded clones and increased TCR diversity than the aged group, suggesting age selection.

For CDR1 and CDR2, the germline V gene lists SGHTA and FQGNSA. Cut back by 4 bases and 7 bases, the V and J ends lie 10 bases apart. The CDR3 spans 12 amino acids, including both terminal residues. Of the read, only the CDR3 DNA is kept; its 36 bases are in frame from base 1. Receptor libraries were prepared by 5' RACE. Data came from an Illumina HiSeq 2500. A second PCR of roughly 6 to 11 cycles was run with a J-beta primer mix and a sample-barcoded 5' primer. A unique molecular identifier was introduced onto each TCR beta cDNA molecule by a template-switch 5' adaptor carrying 12 random nucleotides. Each sample yielded at least 3 million CDR3-containing paired-end reads. First-strand cDNA synthesis was performed from all RNA using the Mint cDNA synthesis kit, with priming by a TRBC-specific oligonucleotide. Following uracil-DNA glycosylase treatment, all cDNA underwent a first 18-cycle PCR with the universal primers M1SS and BC2_uni_R. As for how the authors treated the data: For normalization, 1 million high-quality reads, each with a distinct molecular identifier, were randomly selected from each sample. Instead of being binned into consensus sequences, reads that shared molecular identifiers were thrown out. CDR3 identification, clonotype clustering and error correction used MiTCR with a Q25 quality threshold and the strictest error-elimination algorithm. Lower-bound total TCR beta diversity was estimated with a nonparametric unseen species model using Euler transformation. The raw public data were reprocessed by TCRdb itself: fastp quality trimming at Q25, MiXCR clonotype calling, in-frame beta chains only. Each CDR3 protein gets just one entry, which takes the most common genes and DNA from the rows behind it. What appears here as the V and J calls and clone size reflects TCRdb's work, not the paper's. In all, the sample holds 850,000 to 1,100,000 distinct CDR3 sequences, and 35% to 45% of those were seen once. The ten largest clonotypes hold around 13% of the sample.

The 39 donors, aged about 6 to 95 years, were systemically healthy Caucasian individuals from Russia. About 9.1 milliliters of peripheral blood were collected from each donor into EDTA-treated Vacutainer tubes. Ficoll-Paque density-gradient centrifugation was used to isolate PBMCs, with at least 7 million obtained per sample. Total RNA, at least 5.5 micrograms per sample, was extracted from PBMCs with Trizol reagent. Naive CD45RAhigh/CD27high T cell percentages were measured by flow cytometry on a PBMC aliquot from every donor. Details on this clonotype: There is no known antigen for this receptor. Because it lacks the conserved phenylalanine or tryptophan at the end, this CDR3 is likely a read error.

Recombination joined TRBV7-2 with TRBJ1-1; tentative D gene TRBD1, with 5 bases matching. This TCR derives from a man in his late teens or twenties in good health. Sequencing was performed on blood. The DNA sequence is given as TGTGCCAGCAGCTCGGGACGTCTTGAAGCTTTCGTT. It is translated as CASSSGRLEAFV.